Following are 8 T cell receptor beta chains from one sample sequenced in a study of Tregs in tolerant kidney transplant recipients. Sequencing was performed with immunoSEQ multiplex PCR; in TCRdb, only in-frame clones are kept and a portion is missing. The table shows around 78,000 clones, with approximately 90% occurring only once. Sequenced here: Tregs from blood, sampled before the transplant. All receptors come from a human donor who received a combined kidney and bone marrow transplant.

CDR3 sequence (DNA): TGTGCCAGCAGCCGATACGAGCAGTACTTC. This translates into CASSRYEQYF. The V call is TRBV6-1, the J call TRBJ2-7; no definite D call. The CDR3 loop spans 10 amino acids. V was clipped by 6 bases and J by 4 bases, with 4 bases between them. Germline CDR1 and CDR2: MNHNS and SASEGT.

This clone was counted only a few times. The chain joins TRBV6-6 to TRBJ1-2; 12 positions agree with TRBD1. This CDR3 region has 16 residues. Germline V lookup: CDR1 MNHNY, CDR2 SVGAGI (reference sequence). The junction had 9 bases not matched to a gene; V was cut back by 2 bases and J by 8 bases. This CDR3 is CASSYGGQGATGGYTF. CDR3 coding DNA: TGTGCCAGCAGTTACGGGGGACAGGGGGCGACTGGAGGCTACACCTTC.

The chain couples TRBV23-1 to TRBJ2-1; TRBD1 might be the D (6 bases). TRBV23-1 is an ORF, with its function uncertain. The V end lost 3 bases, the J end lost 10 bases, and 19 bases lay between the germline ends. The CDR3 covers 15 residues. CDR3 protein: CASSHLKMGAKEQFF. DNA for the CDR3: TGCGCCAGCAGTCACCTCAAGATGGGGGCCAAGGAGCAGTTCTTC.

This clone has more than one count but fewer than ten. The genes are TRBV6-6 and TRBJ1-3, with TRBD1 matching over 10 bases. Germline assignment: CDR1 MNHNY and CDR2 SVGAGI (reference sequence). With 6 bases clipped from V and 4 bases from J, the junction kept 6 bases outside the gene matches. The CDR3 has 15 amino acids. The CDR3 loop is CASSTGQGLGNTIYF. CDR3 coding DNA: TGTGCCAGCAGCACGGGACAGGGGTTAGGAAACACCATATATTTT.

The chain combines TRBV7-2 with TRBJ1-6; D is unclear. The CDR3 runs to 13 residues. Looked up from germline, CDR1 is SGHTA and CDR2 is FQGNSA. Trimming pared 2 bases from V and 5 bases from J, leaving 4 bases between. Here the CDR3 reads CASSLQNNSPLHF. The CDR3 region has the DNA TGTGCCAGCAGCTTACAGAATAATTCACCCCTCCACTTT.

This clone occurred once. The chain is built from TRBV5-1 and TRBJ2-1; D gene ambiguous. Per germline, CDR1 SGHRS and CDR2 YFSETQ. This CDR3 has 13 residues. V was cut by 0 bases and J by 7 bases, with 8 bases left in between. The CDR3 DNA is TGCGCCAGCAGCTTGGAGGGCACGAATGAGCAGTTCTTC. Its protein is CASSLEGTNEQFF.

This chain connects TRBV2 to TRBJ2-6; D not certain. Per germline, CDR1 SNHLY and CDR2 FYNNEI. CDR3 length: 13 amino acids. The V end lost 4 bases, the J end lost 4 bases, and 5 bases lay between the germline ends. CDR3 loop: CASSVTGANVLTF. CDR3 nucleotides: TGTGCCAGCAGTGTAACCGGGGCCAACGTCCTGACTTTC.

V usage is TRBV29-1 and J usage is TRBJ2-3; weak D call: TRBD2 (5 bases). In germline, CDR1 is SQVTM, CDR2 ANQGSEA. The CDR3 sequence is 13 residues long. Trimming took 5 bases from V and 0 from J, leaving 9 bases between them. The chain's CDR3 is CSVTRESTDTQYF. The CDR3 nucleotides read TGCAGCGTTACGAGGGAAAGCACAGATACGCAGTATTTT.